This T cell receptor beta chain was profiled in a study of PD-1 blockade in classical Hodgkin lymphoma. In the study overall: The nivolumab dose that patients received was 3 mg/kg, given intravenously every 2 weeks.

Germline CDR1 is SGDLS and CDR2 is YYNGEE. The CDR3 consists of 15 residues. Trimming removed 0 bases at V and 8 bases at J, with 15 bases between. Study-level results: CD4+ TCR diversity rose significantly by C4D1, and CD8+ TCR diversity did not. The study reported lower baseline TCR diversity in newly diagnosed patients than in healthy donors. Why repertoires differed is undefined; disease activity or prior therapy possibly contributed.

Generated by immunoSEQ multiplex PCR, the TCRdb table keeps only in-frame clones and is missing some. Here the sample spans some 100,000 clones, roughly 92% being singletons. Each patient experienced a relapse that followed autologous stem cell transplantation, and brentuximab vedotin exposure varied. A word on this clone: Antigen specificity is unknown.

The sequence was collected from a human donor with classical Hodgkin lymphoma. The chain couples TRBV9 to TRBJ2-1, with a tentative D call TRBD2 (6 bases). Sequencing was performed on peripheral blood mononuclear cells (PBMCs), taken at baseline. This CDR3 reads CASSVGGGVMHEQFF. The CDR3 bases are TGTGCCAGCAGCGTAGGAGGCGGGGTCATGCATGAGCAGTTCTTC.